This TCR beta chain was recovered during a study of vaccination and CD4 T cells after COVID-19. At the level of the study: All convalescent patients were nasal swab PCR positive for SARS-CoV-2; several had mild and one severe disease. For each participant, vaccination comprised two doses of either the BNT162b2 or the mRNA-1273 vaccine.

The V gene lost 11 bases and the J gene lost 0 bases, with 18 bases spanning the gap. The CDR3 sequence is 15 residues long. CDR1 and CDR2 (germline): MDHEN, SYDVKM. Of note for this clonotype: Its antigen is unidentified.

One entry per CDR3 protein, called by TCRdb with MiXCR from the PCR reads. This table holds about 18,000 distinct CDR3 sequences, 55% to 65% found once. Study-wide findings and caveats: Spike mono-reactive clones accounted for 304 of the 307 vaccine-specific clones found in convalescent patients. Although the median of SARS-CoV-2-reactive clonotypes rose from around 20 to 38, the change was not significant.

The chain combines TRBV28 with TRBJ2-3; possibly TRBD1 or TRBD2 for D (7 bases each). This TCR was recovered from a human donor who had recovered from COVID-19. The material was CD4+ T cells from blood, obtained after SARS-CoV-2 vaccination. Here the CDR3 DNA reads TGTGCCTCAGGGGGGGAGGCTCCTAGCACAGATACGCAGTATTTT. Translation: CASGGEAPSTDTQYF.